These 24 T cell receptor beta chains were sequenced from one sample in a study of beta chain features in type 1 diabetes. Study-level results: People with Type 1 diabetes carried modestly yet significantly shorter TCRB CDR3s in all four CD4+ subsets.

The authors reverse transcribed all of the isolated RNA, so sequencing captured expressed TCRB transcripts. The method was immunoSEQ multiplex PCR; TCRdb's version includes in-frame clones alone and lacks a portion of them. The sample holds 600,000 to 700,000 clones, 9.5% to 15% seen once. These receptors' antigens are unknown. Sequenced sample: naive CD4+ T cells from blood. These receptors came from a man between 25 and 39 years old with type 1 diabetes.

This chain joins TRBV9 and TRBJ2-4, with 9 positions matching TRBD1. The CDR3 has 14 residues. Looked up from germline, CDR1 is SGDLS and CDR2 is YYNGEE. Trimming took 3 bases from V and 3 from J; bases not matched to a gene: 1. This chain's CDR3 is CASSGGQGKNIQYF. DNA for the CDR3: TGTGCCAGCAGCGGGGGACAGGGCAAAAACATTCAGTACTTC.

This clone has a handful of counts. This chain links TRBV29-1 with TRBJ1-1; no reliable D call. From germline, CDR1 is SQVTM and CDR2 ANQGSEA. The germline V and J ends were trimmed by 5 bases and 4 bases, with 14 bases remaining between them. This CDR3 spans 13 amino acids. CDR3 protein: CSVLLGLATEAFF. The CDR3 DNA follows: TGCAGCGTTCTTTTGGGGTTGGCCACTGAAGCTTTCTTT.

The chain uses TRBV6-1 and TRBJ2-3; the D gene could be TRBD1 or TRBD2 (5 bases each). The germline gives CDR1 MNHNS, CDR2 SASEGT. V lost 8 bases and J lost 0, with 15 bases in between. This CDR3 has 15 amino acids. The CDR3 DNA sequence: TGTGCCAGCGGGACGGGGCGCACTAGCACAGATACGCAGTATTTT. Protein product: CASGTGRTSTDTQYF.

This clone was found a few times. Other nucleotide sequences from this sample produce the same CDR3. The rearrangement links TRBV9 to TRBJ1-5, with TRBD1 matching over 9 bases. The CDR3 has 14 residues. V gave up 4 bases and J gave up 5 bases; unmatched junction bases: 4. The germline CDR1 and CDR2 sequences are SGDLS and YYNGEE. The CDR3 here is CASSPRQGDQPQHF. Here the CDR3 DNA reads TGTGCCAGCAGCCCTCGACAGGGGGATCAGCCCCAGCATTTT.

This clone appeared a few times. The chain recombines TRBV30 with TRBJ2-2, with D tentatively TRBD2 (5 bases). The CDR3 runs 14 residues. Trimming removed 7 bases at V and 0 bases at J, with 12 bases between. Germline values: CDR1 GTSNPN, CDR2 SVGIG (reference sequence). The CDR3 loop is CASSWAPNTGELFF. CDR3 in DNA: TGTGCCTCTAGCTGGGCCCCGAACACCGGGGAGCTGTTTTTT.

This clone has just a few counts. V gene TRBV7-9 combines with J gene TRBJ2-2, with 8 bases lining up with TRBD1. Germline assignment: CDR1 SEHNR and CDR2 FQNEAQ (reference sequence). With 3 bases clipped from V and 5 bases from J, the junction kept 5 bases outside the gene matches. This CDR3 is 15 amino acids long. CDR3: CASSFAGGATGELFF. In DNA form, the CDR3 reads TGTGCCAGCAGCTTCGCAGGGGGCGCGACCGGGGAGCTGTTTTTT.

CDR3 region: CASSFTSGGLLNQYF. In DNA, the CDR3 is TGTGCCAGCAGCTTCACTAGCGGGGGCCTCCTTAACCAGTACTTC. The chain is built from TRBV7-9 and TRBJ2-5; TRBD2 agrees at 11 bases. V lost 3 bases to trimming and J lost 10 bases; unmatched junction nucleotides: 10. CDR3 length: 15 amino acids. Germline CDR1 is SEHNR and CDR2 is FQNEAQ (reference sequence).

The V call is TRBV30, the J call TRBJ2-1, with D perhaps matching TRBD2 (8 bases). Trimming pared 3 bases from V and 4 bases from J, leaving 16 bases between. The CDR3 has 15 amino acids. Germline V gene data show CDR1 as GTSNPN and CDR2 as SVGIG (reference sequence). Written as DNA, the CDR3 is TGTGCCTGGAGCACGGGGGGGACAGCTTACAATGAGCAGTTCTTC. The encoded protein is CAWSTGGTAYNEQFF.

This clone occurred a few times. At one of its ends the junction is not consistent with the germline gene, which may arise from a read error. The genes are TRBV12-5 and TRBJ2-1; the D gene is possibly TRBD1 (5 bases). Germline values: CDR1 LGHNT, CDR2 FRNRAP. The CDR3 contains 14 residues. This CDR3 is CASALGQGIVGQFF. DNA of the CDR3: TGTGCTAGTGCTTTGGGGCAGGGAATTGTCGGGCAGTTCTTC.

The CDR3: CASSLEGHRVNTGELFF. The CDR3 DNA reads TGTGCCAGCAGCTTAGAGGGCCACAGGGTGAACACCGGGGAGCTGTTTTTT. The chain recombines TRBV7-2 with TRBJ2-2; a possible D gene is TRBD1 (6 bases). Germline loops: CDR1 SGHTA, CDR2 FQGNSA. Trimming removed 1 base from V and 1 base from J, with 13 bases in between. The CDR3 totals 17 residues.

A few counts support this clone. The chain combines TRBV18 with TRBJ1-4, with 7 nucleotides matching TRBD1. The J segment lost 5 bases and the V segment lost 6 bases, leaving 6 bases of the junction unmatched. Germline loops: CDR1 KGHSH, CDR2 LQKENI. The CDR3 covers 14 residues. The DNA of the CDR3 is TGTGCCAGCTCGCCGGGACAGCCGAATGAAAAACTGTTTTTT. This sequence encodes CASSPGQPNEKLFF.

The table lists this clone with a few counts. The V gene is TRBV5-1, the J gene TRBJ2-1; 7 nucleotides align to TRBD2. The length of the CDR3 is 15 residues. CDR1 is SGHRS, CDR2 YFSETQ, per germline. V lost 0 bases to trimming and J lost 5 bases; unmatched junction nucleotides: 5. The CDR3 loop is CASSLGLAENNEQFF. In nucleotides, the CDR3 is TGCGCCAGCAGCTTGGGGCTAGCGGAAAACAATGAGCAGTTCTTC.

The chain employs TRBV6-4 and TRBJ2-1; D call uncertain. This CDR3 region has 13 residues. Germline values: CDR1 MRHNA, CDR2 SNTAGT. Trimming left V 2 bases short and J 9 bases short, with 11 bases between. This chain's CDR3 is CASSDRWASEQFF. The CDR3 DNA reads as TGTGCCAGCAGTGACCGTTGGGCTAGTGAGCAGTTCTTC.

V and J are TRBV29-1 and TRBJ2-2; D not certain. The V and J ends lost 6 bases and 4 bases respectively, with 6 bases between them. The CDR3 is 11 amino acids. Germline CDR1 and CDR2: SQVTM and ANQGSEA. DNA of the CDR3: TGCAGCGTAGTGATCACCGGGGAGCTGTTTTTT. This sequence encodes CSVVITGELFF.

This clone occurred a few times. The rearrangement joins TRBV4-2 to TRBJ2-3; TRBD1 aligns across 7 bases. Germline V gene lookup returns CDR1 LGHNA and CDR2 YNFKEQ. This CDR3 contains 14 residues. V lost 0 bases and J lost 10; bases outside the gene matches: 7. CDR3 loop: CASSQEGQTGAQYF. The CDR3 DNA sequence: TGTGCCAGCAGCCAAGAGGGACAGACAGGCGCGCAGTATTTT.

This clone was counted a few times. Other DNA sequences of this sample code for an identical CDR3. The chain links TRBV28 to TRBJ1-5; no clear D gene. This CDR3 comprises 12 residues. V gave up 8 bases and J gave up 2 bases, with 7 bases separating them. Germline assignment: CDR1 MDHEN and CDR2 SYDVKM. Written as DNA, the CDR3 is TGTGCCAGCCGGGAGGGCAATCAGCCCCAGCATTTT. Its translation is CASREGNQPQHF. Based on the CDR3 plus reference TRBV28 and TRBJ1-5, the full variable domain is DVKVTQSSRYLVKRTGEKVFLECVQDMDHENMFWYRQDPGLGLRLIYFSYDVKMKEKGDIPEGYSVSREKKERFSLILESASTNQTSMYLCASREGNQPQHFGDGTRLSIL.

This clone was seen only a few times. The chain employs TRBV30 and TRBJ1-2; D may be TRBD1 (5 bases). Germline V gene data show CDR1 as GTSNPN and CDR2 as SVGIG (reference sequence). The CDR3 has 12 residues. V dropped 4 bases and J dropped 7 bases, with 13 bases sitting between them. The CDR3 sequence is CAWIGTGGGYTF. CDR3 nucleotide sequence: TGTGCCTGGATTGGTACAGGAGGTGGCTACACCTTC.

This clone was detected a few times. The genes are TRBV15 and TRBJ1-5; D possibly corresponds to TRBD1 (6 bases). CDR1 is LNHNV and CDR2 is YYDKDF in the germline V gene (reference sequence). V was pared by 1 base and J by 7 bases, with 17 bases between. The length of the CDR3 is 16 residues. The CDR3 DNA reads TGTGCCACCAGCAGAGGCGGGACGGCAGGGGACCAGCCCCAGCATTTT. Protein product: CATSRGGTAGDQPQHF. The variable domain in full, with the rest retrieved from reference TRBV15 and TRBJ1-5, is DAMVIQNPRYQVTQFGKPVTLSCSQTLNHNVMYWYQQKSSQAPKLLFHYYDKDFNNEADTPDNFQSRRPNTSFCFLDIRSPGLGDTAMYLCATSRGGTAGDQPQHFGDGTRLSIL.

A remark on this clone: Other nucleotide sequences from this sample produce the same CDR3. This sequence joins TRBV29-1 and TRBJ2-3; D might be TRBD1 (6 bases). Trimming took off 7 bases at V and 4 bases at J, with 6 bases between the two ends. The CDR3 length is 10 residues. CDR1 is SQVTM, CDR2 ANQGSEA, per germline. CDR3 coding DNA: TGCAGCGCAGGGGCAGATACGCAGTATTTT. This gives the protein CSAGADTQYF.

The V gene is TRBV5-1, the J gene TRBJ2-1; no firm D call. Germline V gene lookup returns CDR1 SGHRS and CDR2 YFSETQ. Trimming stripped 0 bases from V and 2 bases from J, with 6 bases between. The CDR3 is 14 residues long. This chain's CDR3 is CASSLESTYNEQFF. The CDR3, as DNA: TGCGCCAGCAGCTTGGAATCAACCTACAATGAGCAGTTCTTC.

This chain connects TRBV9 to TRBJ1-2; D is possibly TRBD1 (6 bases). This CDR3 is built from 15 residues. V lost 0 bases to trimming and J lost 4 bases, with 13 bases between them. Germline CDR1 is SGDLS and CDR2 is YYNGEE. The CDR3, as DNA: TGTGCCAGCAGCGTAGACTTGACAGGCGGCTATGGCTACACCTTC. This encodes CASSVDLTGGYGYTF.

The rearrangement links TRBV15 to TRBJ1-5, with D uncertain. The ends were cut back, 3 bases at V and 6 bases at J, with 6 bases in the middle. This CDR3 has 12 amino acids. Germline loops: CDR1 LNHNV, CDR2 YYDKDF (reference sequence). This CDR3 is CATSRASQPQHF. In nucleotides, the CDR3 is TGTGCCACCAGCAGGGCGAGTCAGCCCCAGCATTTT.

In DNA, the CDR3 is TGTGCCAGCAGCTTAGGGATGAAGTGGGGACAGAATCAGCCCCAGCATTTT. Encoded protein: CASSLGMKWGQNQPQHF. The rearrangement uses TRBV7-9 and TRBJ1-5, with 7 bases identical to TRBD1. The CDR3 spans 17 residues. V lost 1 base and J lost 4; bases outside the gene matches: 10. CDR1 and CDR2 (germline): SEHNR, FQNEAQ (reference sequence).

The CDR3: CASSLWLGAATDTQYF. CDR3 sequence (DNA): TGTGCCAGCAGCTTATGGTTAGGGGCGGCGACAGATACGCAGTATTTT. This chain links TRBV7-2 with TRBJ2-3; D perhaps matches TRBD1 (5 bases). Trimming stripped 2 bases from V and 3 bases from J, with 15 bases between. The CDR3 length is 16 residues. From germline, CDR1 is SGHTA and CDR2 FQGNSA.